Shown below are 27 T cell receptor beta chains from a single sample sequenced in a study of T cells expressing NK-cell markers. TCRdb reanalyzed the 5' RACE reads and collapses them to one entry per CDR3 protein, without DNA. The sample has 140,000 or so distinct CDR3 sequences. The sample was blood T cells: a sorted CD56 or NKG2C T cell subset, CD4+ or CD8+ T cells, or bulk PBMC T cells (not recorded which). The receptors come from a man between 18 and 29 years old in good health.

V and J are TRBV24-1 and TRBJ1-1. In germline, CDR1 is KGHDR, CDR2 SFDVKD. The CDR3 spans 13 residues. CDR3 sequence reads: CATSDPRTDEAFF.

The gene calls are TRBV29-1 and TRBJ1-2. The CDR3 runs 11 residues. Germline CDR1 reads SQVTM; CDR2 reads ANQGSEA. The CDR3 sequence is CSVEDQYGYTF. Looking up the rest from reference TRBV29-1 and TRBJ1-2 gives the full variable domain: SAVISQKPSRDICQRGTSLTIQCQVDSQVTMMFWYRQQPGQSLTLIATANQGSEATYESGFVIDKFPISRPNLTFSTLTVSNMSPEDSSIYLCSVEDQYGYTFGSGTRLTVV.

J is TRBJ2-7 and V is TRBV20-1; without DNA, the TCRdb call of TRBD2 cannot be checked. Germline V gives CDR1 DFQATT, CDR2 SNEGSKA (reference sequence). The CDR3 contains 19 residues. The CDR3 sequence: CSAFQRVTGTSGDSYEQYF.

The chain joins TRBV29-1 to TRBJ2-7; absent DNA, TCRdb's TRBD2 call cannot be checked. From germline, CDR1 is SQVTM and CDR2 ANQGSEA. CDR3 size: 15 residues. CDR3 protein: CSVEDRGLATYEQYF.

V is TRBV10-1 and J is TRBJ2-4. From germline, CDR1 is WNHNN and CDR2 SYGVQD (reference sequence). This CDR3 is 13 amino acids long. CDR3 residues: CASSEGSKNIQYF.

The V gene is TRBV12-5, the J gene TRBJ2-1; the D gene TCRdb calls, TRBD2, cannot be checked with no DNA. In germline, CDR1 is LGHNT, CDR2 FRNRAP. This CDR3 has 16 amino acids. CDR3 sequence reads: CASGLVNGLADNEQFF.

The chain combines TRBV27 with TRBJ2-7; TCRdb's D call, TRBD1, is unchecked because there is no DNA. The CDR3 has 13 amino acids. The germline CDR1 and CDR2 sequences are MNHEY and SMNVEV (reference sequence). The CDR3 region is CASSWDRAYEQYF.

This chain uses TRBV28 with TRBJ2-7. The germline CDR1 and CDR2 sequences are MDHEN and SYDVKM. The CDR3 runs 13 residues. The CDR3 loop is CASSLGGQYEQYF.

The chain carries TRBV12-3 or TRBV12-4 and TRBJ1-1. The CDR3 covers 14 residues. CDR3 loop: CASSYIAMNTEAFF.

V gene TRBV4-3 combines with J gene TRBJ2-1; lacking DNA, the TRBD2 call made by TCRdb goes unchecked. The germline CDR1 and CDR2 sequences are LGHNA and YSLEER. This CDR3 contains 18 residues. The CDR3 loop reads CASSQVSPPSGTYNEQFF.

V is TRBV20-1 and J is TRBJ2-3. From germline, CDR1 is DFQATT and CDR2 SNEGSKA (reference sequence). CDR3 length equals 11 residues. Here the CDR3 reads CSAKWTDTQYF.

The chain combines TRBV7-2 with TRBJ2-2. The CDR3 consists of 15 residues. Germline V gene data show CDR1 as SGHTA and CDR2 as FQGNSA. The CDR3 protein is CASSLILGNTGELFF.

The chain employs TRBV5-1 and TRBJ2-2; TCRdb indicates TRBD1, and absent DNA this call remains unverified. CDR1 and CDR2 (germline): SGHRS, YFSETQ. This CDR3 spans 12 amino acids. CDR3 in amino acids: CASGGNTGELFF.

This sequence joins TRBV2 and TRBJ1-5; TCRdb picks TRBD1, but there is no DNA to check that call. The germline gives CDR1 SNHLY, CDR2 FYNNEI. The CDR3 loop spans 16 amino acids. This chain's CDR3 is CASSDGTPESNQPQHF.

V usage is TRBV19 and J usage is TRBJ2-3. The germline V gene has CDR1 LNHDA and CDR2 SQIVND (reference sequence). The CDR3 has 13 residues. The CDR3 loop is CASRTTSTDTQYF.

The chain has TRBV27 and TRBJ2-3; TCRdb gives TRBD2 as the D gene, but with no DNA this cannot be confirmed. The CDR3 extends over 16 amino acids. Germline V gene data show CDR1 as MNHEY and CDR2 as SMNVEV (reference sequence). CDR3 amino acids: CASSDQLAEVTDTQYF.

The chain employs TRBV30 and TRBJ1-2; the TCRdb call, TRBD1, lacks DNA for checking. The CDR3 covers 13 residues. Germline V gene data show CDR1 as GTSNPN and CDR2 as SVGIG (reference sequence). CDR3 residues: CAWSVPAGKGYTF.

V is TRBV7-9 and J is TRBJ2-1; checking the TCRdb D call of TRBD2 is not possible without DNA. This CDR3 contains 16 residues. The V gene's germline CDR1 is SEHNR and CDR2 FQNEAQ (reference sequence). The CDR3 sequence: CASSPWGLAAVSEQFF.

The chain is built from TRBV29-1 and TRBJ2-5; TCRdb indicates TRBD2, and absent DNA this call remains unverified. Germline V gives CDR1 SQVTM, CDR2 ANQGSEA. This CDR3 contains 12 residues. The CDR3 sequence is CSALPHPETQYF.

The chain joins TRBV5-4 to TRBJ2-3; the TRBD1 assignment by TCRdb is unverifiable without DNA. This CDR3 contains 15 residues. In germline, CDR1 is SGHNT, CDR2 YYREEE (reference sequence). The CDR3 region is CASSTGTLSTDTQYF.

The chain carries TRBV24-1 and TRBJ2-2; absent DNA, TCRdb's TRBD1 call cannot be checked. This CDR3 region has 17 residues. Germline-derived CDR1 and CDR2 are KGHDR and SFDVKD. CDR3 sequence: CATSDRDRGLRSGELFF.

The V and J genes are TRBV19 and TRBJ2-5; lacking DNA, the TRBD1 call made by TCRdb goes unchecked. CDR3 length: 14 residues. CDR1 is LNHDA and CDR2 is SQIVND in the germline V gene (reference sequence). CDR3 residues: CASSIGQGEETQYF.

CDR3 protein: CASTNTGEVQETQYF. The rearrangement uses TRBV7-9 and TRBJ2-5; the D gene TCRdb calls, TRBD1, cannot be checked with no DNA. Germline CDR1 is SEHNR and CDR2 is FQNEAQ (reference sequence). This CDR3 comprises 15 residues.

The chain has TRBV4-3 and TRBJ2-2. Germline V gene sequence: CDR1 LGHNA, CDR2 YSLEER. The CDR3 has 18 amino acids. CDR3 protein: CASSQDLTQVMNTGELFF.

The chain has TRBV7-8 and TRBJ2-5; TCRdb gives TRBD1 as the D gene, but with no DNA this cannot be confirmed. Germline values: CDR1 SGHVS, CDR2 FQNEAQ. This CDR3 has 18 residues. CDR3 region: CASSSSGTGFLGQETQYF. Variable domain in full (rest from reference TRBV7-8 and TRBJ2-5): GAGVSQSPRYKVAKRGQDVALRCDPISGHVSLFWYQQALGQGPEFLTYFQNEAQLDKSGLPSDRFFAERPEGSVSTLKIQRTQQEDSAVYLCASSSSGTGFLGQETQYFGPGTRLLVL.

The gene calls are TRBV6-2 or TRBV6-3 and TRBJ2-7; TCRdb's assignment of TRBD1 cannot be checked, as there is no DNA. This CDR3 region has 14 residues. Germline loops: CDR1 MNHEY, CDR2 SVGEGT. This chain's CDR3 is CASSSGRGDDEQYF.

The V gene is TRBV13, the J gene TRBJ1-2; TCRdb selects TRBD1, and the lack of DNA leaves this call unchecked. In germline, CDR1 is PRHDT, CDR2 FYEKMQ (reference sequence). This CDR3 is built from 14 residues. This CDR3 reads CASSLARGAHGYTF.